The entry below describes one TCR beta chain. Germline CDR1 and CDR2: LNHDA and SQIVND (reference sequence). The length of the CDR3 is 15 residues. The data were obtained in a study of CXCR3-negative and CXCR3-positive naive CD8 T cells. Study-wide context: Per library, roughly 1.6 +/- 0.3 million reads; about 135 million TRB reads overall.

Cells that were CD45RO-CCR7+CD27+CD95- constituted naive CD8+ T cells. 5' RACE that incorporated UMI labels was used to prepare the TRB cDNA libraries. Reprocessing the 5' RACE reads, TCRdb reports a single entry for every CDR3 protein and omits DNA. Its table records about 130,000 distinct CDR3 sequences. The sequenced material came from naive CXCR3- CD8+ T cells from blood. Subset described: CD45RO-CCR7+CD27+CD95- naive CD8+ T cells lacking CXCR3 (TNR3-). The receptor was isolated from a human donor in good health. Some clones in this sample may be carry-over from other donors' samples. This chain links TRBV19 with TRBJ2-5; the D gene TCRdb calls, TRBD2, cannot be checked with no DNA. CDR3 amino acids: CASSITSGGQETQYF.